This record concerns one T cell receptor (beta chain) sequence. No antigen is known for it. Germline CDR1 is MDHEN and CDR2 is SYDVKM. V lost 2 bases and J 0 bases, leaving 11 bases between the germline ends. The CDR3 runs 15 residues. The data originate from a study of OX40 agonist ivuxolimab in advanced cancers. The table came from immunoSEQ multiplex PCR; TCRdb's copy has only in-frame clones and leaves some out. This sample carries 75,000 to 95,000 clones, around 92% of them seen once, and the ten largest clones take more than 8%. Study-level findings and limits: Among T cells, CD8+ cells averaged more expanded clones than CD4+ cells. Clonal expansion by week 6 occurred in CD4+ and CD8+ blood T cells (at 0.1 to 3.0 mg/kg).

The origin of this receptor is an adult with an advanced solid tumor such as melanoma, head and neck, liver or kidney cancer. The chain has TRBV28 and TRBJ2-7; D perhaps matches TRBD2 (6 bases). The sequencing here drew on CD4+ or CD8+ T cells sorted from blood, taken in a trial of the OX40 agonist ivuxolimab. The CDR3 spells CASSLPYGSSYEQYF. The CDR3 DNA follows: TGTGCCAGCAGTTTACCGTACGGGAGCTCCTACGAGCAGTACTTC.